One sample yielded the 8 T cell receptor beta chains listed below, sequenced in a study of CD8 T cells in Susac syndrome. cDNA came from about 0.46 to 1 ug RNA primed by random hexamers. One entry per CDR3 protein, called by TCRdb with MiXCR from the immunoSEQ multiplex PCR reads. This sample has approximately 160,000 distinct CDR3 sequences, with approximately 94% found just once. Sequencing used CD4+ T cells from PBMCs. The receptors shown here come from a human donor with Susac syndrome.

This chain joins TRBV29-1 and TRBJ2-1, with D perhaps given as TRBD1 or TRBD2 (5 bases each). V lost 4 bases and J 0 bases, leaving 10 bases between the germline ends. CDR3 size: 14 residues. Germline lookup yields CDR1 SQVTM and CDR2 ANQGSEA. This chain's CDR3 is CSVVWGSSYNEQFF. The CDR3 coding sequence is TGCAGCGTTGTATGGGGGAGCTCCTACAATGAGCAGTTCTTC.

CDR3 residues: CAWSRPGTYGYTF. In DNA, the CDR3 is TGTGCCTGGAGTCGACCGGGGACCTATGGCTACACCTTC. The rearrangement links TRBV30 to TRBJ1-2, with D possibly TRBD1 on 5 matching bases. V was shortened by 2 bases and J by 4 bases, with 11 bases between the two germline ends. The CDR3 totals 13 residues. Germline V gene sequence: CDR1 GTSNPN, CDR2 SVGIG (reference sequence).

The count of this clonotype is one. The V call is TRBV4-1, the J call TRBJ2-5; perhaps TRBD2 as D (5 bases). CDR1 and CDR2 (germline): MGHRA, YSYEKL. The V end lost 1 base, the J end lost 5 bases, and 11 bases lay between the germline ends. The CDR3 runs to 14 residues. The CDR3 loop reads CASSQVEGVETQYF. DNA of the CDR3: TGCGCCAGCAGCCAAGTTGAGGGCGTGGAGACCCAGTACTTC.

The rearrangement uses TRBV6-2 or TRBV6-3 and TRBJ1-5, with 7 bases fitting TRBD1. The CDR3 runs to 16 residues. Germline V CDR1 and CDR2: MNHEY, SVGEGT. Trimming took 6 bases from V and 4 from J; bases not matched to a gene: 12. In DNA, the CDR3 is TGTGCCAGCAGACGGGCCCAGGGGGTTCGGAATCAGCCCCAGCATTTT. Amino acids: CASRRAQGVRNQPQHF.

The chain joins TRBV4-3 to TRBJ2-3; D is tentatively TRBD1 or TRBD2 (5 bases each). The CDR3 loop spans 13 amino acids. The V gene lost 2 bases and the J gene lost 4 bases, with 7 bases spanning the gap. CDR1 LGHNA and CDR2 YSLEER come from the germline V gene. CDR3 sequence (DNA): TGCGCCAGCAGCCAACGAGGGGCAGATACGCAGTATTTT. As protein: CASSQRGADTQYF.

The gene calls are TRBV4-2 and TRBJ2-3; the match to TRBD2 covers 15 bases. Trimming cost V 4 bases and J 2 bases; bases outside gene matches: 7. Germline assignment: CDR1 LGHNA and CDR2 YNFKEQ. CDR3 length: 18 amino acids. CDR3 in DNA: TGTGCCAGCAGCCGGACTAGCGGGGGGGCCGGGAACACAGATACGCAGTATTTT. Amino acids: CASSRTSGGAGNTDTQYF.

The chain recombines TRBV29-1 with TRBJ2-1; 9 nucleotides match TRBD2. CDR3 length equals 16 residues. Trimming at V came to 4 bases and at J to 0 bases, leaving 7 bases not matched to a gene. Germline loops: CDR1 SQVTM, CDR2 ANQGSEA. CDR3 residues: CSVVRLSGSSYNEQFF. CDR3 nucleotide sequence: TGCAGCGTTGTCCGTCTTAGCGGGAGCTCCTACAATGAGCAGTTCTTC.

This sequence joins TRBV7-3 and TRBJ2-5; D is possibly TRBD2 (6 bases). CDR3 size: 14 residues. The ends were cut back, 8 bases at V and 2 bases at J, with 15 bases in the middle. CDR1 is SGHTA and CDR2 is FQGTGA in the germline V gene. CDR3 nucleotides: TGTGCCAGCGCAGTCGGGAGTGGGCAAGAGACCCAGTACTTC. Its translation is CASAVGSGQETQYF.